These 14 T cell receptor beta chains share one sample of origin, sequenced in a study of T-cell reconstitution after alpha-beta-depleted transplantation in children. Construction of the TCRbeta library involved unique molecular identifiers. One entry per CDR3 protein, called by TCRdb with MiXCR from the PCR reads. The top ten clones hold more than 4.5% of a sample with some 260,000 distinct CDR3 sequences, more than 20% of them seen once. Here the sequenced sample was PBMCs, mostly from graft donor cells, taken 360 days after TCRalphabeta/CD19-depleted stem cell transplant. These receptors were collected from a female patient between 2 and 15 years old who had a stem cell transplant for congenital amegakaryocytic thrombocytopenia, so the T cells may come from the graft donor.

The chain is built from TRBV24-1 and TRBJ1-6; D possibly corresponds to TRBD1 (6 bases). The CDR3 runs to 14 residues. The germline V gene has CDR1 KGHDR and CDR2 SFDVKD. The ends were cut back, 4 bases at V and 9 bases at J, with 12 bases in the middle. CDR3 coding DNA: TGTGCCACCAGTGAAAAGGGGGTGGGTTCACCCCTCCACTTT. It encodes CATSEKGVGSPLHF.

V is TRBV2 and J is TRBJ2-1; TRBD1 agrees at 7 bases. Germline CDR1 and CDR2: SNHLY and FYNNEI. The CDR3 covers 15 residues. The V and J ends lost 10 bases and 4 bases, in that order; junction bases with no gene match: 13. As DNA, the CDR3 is TGTGCCACCACCAGCACCCCAGGGGGATACAATGAGCAGTTCTTC. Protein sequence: CATTSTPGGYNEQFF. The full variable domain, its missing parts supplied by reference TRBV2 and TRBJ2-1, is EPEVTQTPSHQVTQMGQEVILRCVPISNHLYFYWYRQILGQKVEFLVSFYNNEISEKSEIFDDQFSVERPDGSNFTLKIRSTKLEDSAMYFCATTSTPGGYNEQFFGPGTRLTVL.

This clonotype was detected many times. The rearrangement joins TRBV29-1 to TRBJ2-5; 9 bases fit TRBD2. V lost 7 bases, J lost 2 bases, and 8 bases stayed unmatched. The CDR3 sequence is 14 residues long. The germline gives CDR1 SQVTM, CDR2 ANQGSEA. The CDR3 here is CSGLRTSAQETQYF. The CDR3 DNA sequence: TGCAGCGGATTACGGACTAGCGCACAAGAGACCCAGTACTTC.

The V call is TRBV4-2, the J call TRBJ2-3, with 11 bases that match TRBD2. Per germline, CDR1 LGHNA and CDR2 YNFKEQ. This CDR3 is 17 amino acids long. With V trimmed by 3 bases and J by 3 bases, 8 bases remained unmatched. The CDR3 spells CASSQFTASGRTDTQYF. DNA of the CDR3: TGTGCCAGCAGCCAGTTTACTGCTAGCGGGAGGACAGATACGCAGTATTTT.

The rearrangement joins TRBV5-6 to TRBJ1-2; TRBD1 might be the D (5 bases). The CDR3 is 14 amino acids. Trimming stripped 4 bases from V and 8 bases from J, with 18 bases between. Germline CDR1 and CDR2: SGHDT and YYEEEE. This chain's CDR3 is CASSLSGRVSGYTF. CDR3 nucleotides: TGTGCCAGCAGCCTCTCGGGCAGGGTTAGCGGCTACACCTTC.

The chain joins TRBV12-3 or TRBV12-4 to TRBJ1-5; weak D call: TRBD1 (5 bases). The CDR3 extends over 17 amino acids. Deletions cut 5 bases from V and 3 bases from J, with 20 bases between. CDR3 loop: CASSEGPGRDFNQPQHF. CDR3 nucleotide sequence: TGTGCCAGCAGTGAGGGACCGGGTAGGGATTTCAATCAGCCCCAGCATTTT.

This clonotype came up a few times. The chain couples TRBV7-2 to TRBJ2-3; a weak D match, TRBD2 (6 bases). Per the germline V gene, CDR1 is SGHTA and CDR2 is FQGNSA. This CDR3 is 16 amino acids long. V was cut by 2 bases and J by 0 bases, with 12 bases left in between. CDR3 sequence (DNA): TGTGCCAGCAGCTTATTAGCGGCCTTCAGCACAGATACGCAGTATTTT. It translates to CASSLLAAFSTDTQYF.

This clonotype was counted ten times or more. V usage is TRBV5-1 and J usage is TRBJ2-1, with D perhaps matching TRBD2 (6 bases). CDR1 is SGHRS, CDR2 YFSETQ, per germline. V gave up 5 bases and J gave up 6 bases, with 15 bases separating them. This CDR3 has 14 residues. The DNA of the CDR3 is TGCGCCAGCAGGTGGGCGCAAGCGGGCAATGAGCAGTTCTTC. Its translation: CASRWAQAGNEQFF. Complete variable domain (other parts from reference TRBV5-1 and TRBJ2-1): KAGVTQTPRYLIKTRGQQVTLSCSPISGHRSVSWYQQTPGQGLQFLFEYFSETQRNKGNFPGRFSGRQFSNSRSEMNVSTLELGDSALYLCASRWAQAGNEQFFGPGTRLTVL.

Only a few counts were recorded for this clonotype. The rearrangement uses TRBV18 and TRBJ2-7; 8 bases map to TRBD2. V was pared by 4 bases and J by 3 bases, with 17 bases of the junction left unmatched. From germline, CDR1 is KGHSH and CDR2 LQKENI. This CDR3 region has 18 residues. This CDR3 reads CASSQGDLLADAFYEQYF. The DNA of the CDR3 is TGTGCCAGCTCACAGGGGGACCTACTAGCGGACGCCTTCTACGAGCAGTACTTC. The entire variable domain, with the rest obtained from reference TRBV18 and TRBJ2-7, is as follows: NAGVMQNPRHLVRRRGQEARLRCSPMKGHSHVYWYRQLPEEGLKFMVYLQKENIIDESGMPKERFSAEFPKEGPSILRIQQVVRGDSAAYFCASSQGDLLADAFYEQYFGPGTRLTVT.

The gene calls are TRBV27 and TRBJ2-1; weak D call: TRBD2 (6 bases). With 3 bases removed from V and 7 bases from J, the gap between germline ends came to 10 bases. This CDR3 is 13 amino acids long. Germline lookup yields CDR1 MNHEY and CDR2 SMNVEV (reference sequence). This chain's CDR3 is CASSLTSRNEQFF. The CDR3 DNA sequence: TGTGCCAGCAGTTTGACTAGTCGGAATGAGCAGTTCTTC.

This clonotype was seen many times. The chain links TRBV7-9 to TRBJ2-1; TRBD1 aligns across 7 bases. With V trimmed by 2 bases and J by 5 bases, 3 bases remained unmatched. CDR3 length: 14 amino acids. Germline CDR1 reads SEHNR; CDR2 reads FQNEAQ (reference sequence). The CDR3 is CASSLRQGDNEQFF. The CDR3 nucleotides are TGTGCCAGCAGCTTACGACAGGGTGACAATGAGCAGTTCTTC.

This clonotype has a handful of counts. The DNA of the CDR3 is TGCAGTGCTAGTGTTTATAACACTGAAGCTTTCTTT. This gives the protein CSASVYNTEAFF. The chain has TRBV20-1 and TRBJ1-1; unclear D gene. This CDR3 has 12 amino acids. Germline lookup yields CDR1 DFQATT and CDR2 SNEGSKA (reference sequence). Deletions cut 3 bases from V and 2 bases from J, with 7 bases between.

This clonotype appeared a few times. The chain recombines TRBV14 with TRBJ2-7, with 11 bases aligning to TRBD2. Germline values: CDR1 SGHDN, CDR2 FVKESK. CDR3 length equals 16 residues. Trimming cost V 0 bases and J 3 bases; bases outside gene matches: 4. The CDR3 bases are TGTGCCAGCAGCCAAGATTTTGGGACTAGCGGCTACGAGCAGTACTTC. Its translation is CASSQDFGTSGYEQYF.

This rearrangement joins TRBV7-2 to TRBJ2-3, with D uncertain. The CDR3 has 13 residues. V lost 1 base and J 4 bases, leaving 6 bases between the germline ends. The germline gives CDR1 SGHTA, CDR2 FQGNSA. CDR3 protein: CASSLEVSDTQYF. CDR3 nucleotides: TGTGCCAGCAGCTTAGAGGTGTCAGATACGCAGTATTTT.